The table lists the clone carrying this T cell receptor (beta chain) with many counts. The data derive from a study of T cells in Graves' hyperthyroidism and ophthalmopathy. Trimming pared 4 bases from V and 9 bases from J, leaving 16 bases between. There are 13 residues in the CDR3. Germline loops: CDR1 MGHRA, CDR2 YSYEKL. RNA transcripts provided the source from which TCR beta CDR3 regions were amplified. In the first-round RT-PCR of the TCR CDR3, the HTBI primer set was used. TCRdb called the multiplex PCR reads again in MiXCR, with one record for every CDR3 protein. The repertoire holds around 250,000 distinct CDR3 sequences, with approximately 23% as singletons.

The receptor was isolated from a woman aged 40 to 49 with Graves' ophthalmopathy. Source material: blood. This sequence joins TRBV4-1 and TRBJ2-7; D is unclear. CDR3 DNA: TGCGCCAGCAGCCCCCGGACCGTGGGCGGGCAGTACTTC. Translated, it gives CASSPRTVGGQYF.